One sample yielded the 13 T cell receptor beta chains listed below, sequenced in a study of OX40 agonist ivuxolimab in advanced cancers. The method was immunoSEQ multiplex PCR; TCRdb's version includes in-frame clones alone and lacks a portion of them. The table lists about 100,000 clones, roughly 90% of them singletons, with 0.15% to 0.2% in the top ten. Material: CD4+ or CD8+ T cells sorted from blood, obtained in a trial of the OX40 agonist ivuxolimab. These receptor sequences come from an adult with an advanced solid tumor such as melanoma, head and neck, liver or kidney cancer.

The V gene is TRBV5-6, the J gene TRBJ2-6, with D uncertain. The CDR3 is made up of 15 amino acids. The germline V gene encodes CDR1 SGHDT and CDR2 YYEEEE. The ends were cut back, 1 base at V and 2 bases at J, with 7 bases in the middle. This chain's CDR3 is CASSLRVTGANVLTF. The CDR3 region has the DNA TGTGCCAGCAGCTTGCGGGTAACTGGGGCCAACGTCCTGACTTTC.

The chain joins TRBV29-1 to TRBJ2-5; tentatively, D is TRBD2 (6 bases). This CDR3 has 11 residues. The V gene lost 7 bases and the J gene lost 6 bases, with 12 bases spanning the gap. Germline CDR1 and CDR2: SQVTM and ANQGSEA. The CDR3 loop is CSAGALQTQYF. In nucleotides, the CDR3 is TGCAGCGCGGGAGCGCTGCAGACCCAGTACTTC. The entire variable domain, with the rest obtained from reference TRBV29-1 and TRBJ2-5, is as follows: SAVISQKPSRDICQRGTSLTIQCQVDSQVTMMFWYRQQPGQSLTLIATANQGSEATYESGFVIDKFPISRPNLTFSTLTVSNMSPEDSSIYLCSAGALQTQYFGPGTRLLVL.

The CDR3 DNA reads TGCGCCACTCAGGGTTTCGGGTTCTATGGCTACACCTTC. It is translated as CATQGFGFYGYTF. The chain has TRBV10-2 and TRBJ1-2; the D gene is possibly TRBD1 (5 bases). The germline V gene has CDR1 WSHSY and CDR2 SAAADI. V shed 10 bases and J shed 4 bases, with 16 bases lying between them. The CDR3 length is 13 residues.

This clone appeared a few times. The chain uses TRBV7-2 and TRBJ1-5; 7 bases agree with TRBD1. The CDR3 covers 13 residues. Germline values: CDR1 SGHTA, CDR2 FQGNSA. J gave up 4 bases and V 5 bases, and 2 bases lay outside the gene matches. The CDR3 spells CASSLRGNQPQHF. CDR3 nucleotides: TGTGCCAGCAGCCTCAGGGGGAATCAGCCCCAGCATTTT.

The chain carries TRBV5-4 and TRBJ1-1, with D hard to call. The V gene's germline CDR1 is SGHNT and CDR2 YYREEE (reference sequence). The CDR3 sequence is 12 residues long. V lost 4 bases and J 6 bases, leaving 10 bases between the germline ends. The CDR3 sequence is CASSQDVPEAFF. CDR3 coding DNA: TGTGCCAGCAGCCAGGACGTACCTGAAGCTTTCTTT.

V usage is TRBV6-1 and J usage is TRBJ1-3, with 7 bases that match TRBD1. The CDR3 is 12 amino acids. After removal of 4 bases from V and 7 bases from J, the junction contained 1 base not matched to a gene. Germline lookup yields CDR1 MNHNS and CDR2 SASEGT. The CDR3 loop reads CASSAGGNTIYF. In DNA, the CDR3 is TGTGCCAGCAGTGCAGGGGGTAACACCATATATTTT.

The V and J genes are TRBV19 and TRBJ2-7, with D possibly matching TRBD1 (5 bases). The CDR3 runs 13 residues. Germline loops: CDR1 LNHDA, CDR2 SQIVND (reference sequence). Trimming removed 4 bases from V and 2 bases from J, with 9 bases in between. CDR3 bases: TGTGCCAGTAGTACCTTGACAGCCTACGAGCAGTACTTC. Amino acids: CASSTLTAYEQYF.

The genes are TRBV11-2 and TRBJ2-7, with a possible D match to TRBD1 (5 bases). This CDR3 contains 17 residues. CDR1 and CDR2 from the germline V gene are SGHAT and FQNNGV. V was shortened by 5 bases and J by 4 bases, with 24 bases between the two germline ends. CDR3: CASSLGAPGKMAYEQYF. The CDR3 DNA sequence: TGTGCCAGCAGCCTTGGGGCCCCAGGGAAAATGGCGTACGAGCAGTACTTC.

The chain carries TRBV4-2 and TRBJ1-3; D is ambiguous. The CDR3 length is 16 residues. Trimming pared 1 base from V and 1 base from J, leaving 11 bases between. Germline CDR1 LGHNA, CDR2 YNFKEQ. Written as DNA, the CDR3 is TGTGCCAGCAGCCAAGGGTCGCTAGGGTCTGGAAACACCATATATTTT. It codes for CASSQGSLGSGNTIYF.

The chain combines TRBV28 with TRBJ1-3, with TRBD1 matching 10 bases. The CDR3 contains 17 residues. With 6 bases clipped from V and 2 bases from J, the junction kept 10 bases outside the gene matches. The germline V gene has CDR1 MDHEN and CDR2 SYDVKM. CDR3 coding DNA: TGTGCCAGCAGAAACTCGGGGGGGACAGGGGCTGGAAACACCATATATTTT. Protein product: CASRNSGGTGAGNTIYF.

The chain links TRBV19 to TRBJ1-3, with D unresolved. There are 15 residues in the CDR3. Trimming cost V 6 bases and J 0 bases, with 12 bases left between them. Germline V lookup: CDR1 LNHDA, CDR2 SQIVND (reference sequence). The CDR3 spells CASSPTRNSGNTIYF. DNA for the CDR3: TGTGCCAGTAGCCCGACAAGGAACTCTGGAAACACCATATATTTT.

The V call is TRBV11-2, the J call TRBJ1-4; 9 bases line up with TRBD1. Germline V gene sequence: CDR1 SGHAT, CDR2 FQNNGV. The CDR3 is 15 residues long. After removal of 6 bases from V and 10 bases from J, the junction contained 12 bases not matched to a gene. The CDR3 DNA reads TGTGCCAGCAGTCGTCCCGGGACAGGGACGGTAAAACTGTTTTTT. This codes for CASSRPGTGTVKLFF.

The genes are TRBV19 and TRBJ1-2; D not resolved. Germline loops: CDR1 LNHDA, CDR2 SQIVND (reference sequence). V dropped 3 bases and J dropped 1 base, with 6 bases sitting between them. The CDR3 totals 13 residues. CDR3 region: CASSINHNYGYTF. CDR3 sequence (DNA): TGTGCCAGTAGTATTAACCATAACTATGGCTACACCTTC. Drawing the rest from reference TRBV19 and TRBJ1-2, the complete variable domain is DGGITQSPKYLFRKEGQNVTLSCEQNLNHDAMYWYRQDPGQGLRLIYYSQIVNDFQKGDIAEGYSVSREKKESFPLTVTSAQKNPTAFYLCASSINHNYGYTFGSGTRLTVV.